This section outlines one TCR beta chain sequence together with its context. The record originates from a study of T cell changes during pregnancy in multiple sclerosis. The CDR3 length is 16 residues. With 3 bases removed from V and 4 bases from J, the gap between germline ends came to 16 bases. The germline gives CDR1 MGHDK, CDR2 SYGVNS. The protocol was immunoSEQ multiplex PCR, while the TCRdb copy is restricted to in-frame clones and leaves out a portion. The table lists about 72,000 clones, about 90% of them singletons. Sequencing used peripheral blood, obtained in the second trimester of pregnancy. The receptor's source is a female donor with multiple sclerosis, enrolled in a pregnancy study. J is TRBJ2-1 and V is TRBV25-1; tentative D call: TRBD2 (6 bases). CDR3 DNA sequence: TGTGCCAGCAGTGATTTCCGGGACTCCCCATACAATGAGCAGTTCTTC. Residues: CASSDFRDSPYNEQFF.